The entry that follows covers one T cell receptor (beta chain) sequence. With 4 bases clipped from V and 0 bases from J, the junction kept 8 bases outside the gene matches. The germline V gene encodes CDR1 SGDLS and CDR2 YYNGEE. This CDR3 is 16 amino acids long. Participants spanned ages about 18 to 89 years and resided in 20 to 30 US areas. The data were taken from a study of blood T cell repertoires in COVID-19. Original processing methods: Amplification of reference gene primers provided the estimated nucleated cell counts. Assay: immunoSEQ multiplex PCR; the TCRdb copy retains only in-frame clones and omits some. D and trimming come from the DNA, and the V and J calls and clone size come from that table. The sample lists around 290,000 clones, about 88% occurring once.

This TCR came from an older woman in a cohort exposed to, infected with or recovered from COVID-19 (not recorded which). Input material: PBMCs or T cells enriched from blood (not recorded which). This rearrangement joins TRBV9 to TRBJ1-1; 8 positions agree with TRBD1. CDR3 in amino acids: CASSTRTGSMNTEAFF. The CDR3 DNA follows: TGTGCCAGCAGCACCCGGACAGGGAGTATGAACACTGAAGCTTTCTTT.